This passage covers 11 T cell receptor beta chains from one sample sequenced in a study of CD8+ T cells in alopecia areata. Sequencing templates came from extracted RNA that was reverse transcribed into cDNA. Measured with immunoSEQ multiplex PCR; TCRdb has only the in-frame clones, and not every one. The table has approximately 280,000 clones, about 62% seen once; the top ten hold about 1.7%. Sample treatment: oral pan-JAK inhibitor, 5-10 mg twice daily. Source: CD4+ T cells sorted from blood, taken at week 24, from a patient treated with tofacitinib. The receptors here all came from a human donor with alopecia areata.

This clone was found a few times. J is TRBJ1-3 and V is TRBV12-5, with D maybe TRBD1 (6 bases). Germline CDR1 is LGHNT and CDR2 is FRNRAP. Deletions cut 2 bases from V and 1 base from J, with 9 bases between. The CDR3 runs 15 residues. CDR3 DNA: TGTGCTAGTGGTTTGACAGGGCCTTCTGGAAACACCATATATTTT. This gives the protein CASGLTGPSGNTIYF.

The CDR3 coding sequence is TGTGCCAGCAGCCAGACGACAGGGCCGGGGTCACCCCTCCACTTT. Translating gives CASSQTTGPGSPLHF. This chain joins TRBV7-8 and TRBJ1-6; 7 bases agree with TRBD1. The trim removed 5 bases at V and 10 bases at J, leaving 11 bases unmatched. This CDR3 is built from 15 residues. Per germline, CDR1 SGHVS and CDR2 FQNEAQ.

This chain connects TRBV29-1 to TRBJ1-2, with TRBD1 identical over 8 bases. The CDR3 length is 13 residues. Germline V gives CDR1 SQVTM, CDR2 ANQGSEA. J was trimmed by 4 bases and V by 6 bases; bases with no gene match: 7. This CDR3 is CSVLGQVAYGYTF. The CDR3 nucleotides read TGCAGCGTCCTGGGACAGGTCGCCTATGGCTACACCTTC.

Written as DNA, the CDR3 is TGTGCCAGCAGTTATGTGGGACAGGACTACGAGCAGTACTTC. The encoded protein is CASSYVGQDYEQYF. The J gene is TRBJ2-7, the V gene TRBV5-6; 8 nucleotides match TRBD1. Germline loops: CDR1 SGHDT, CDR2 YYEEEE. The V gene end was trimmed by 5 bases and the J gene end by 3 bases; junction bases not matched to a gene: 7. CDR3 length: 14 residues.

The chain is built from TRBV5-4 and TRBJ2-3; the D is unclear. The germline V and J ends were trimmed by 4 bases and 2 bases, with 5 bases remaining between them. The germline gives CDR1 SGHNT, CDR2 YYREEE (reference sequence). CDR3 length equals 12 residues. CDR3 bases: TGTGCCAGCAGCCAGCCCACAGATACGCAGTATTTT. Protein: CASSQPTDTQYF.

V is TRBV11-1 and J is TRBJ1-1; 11 nucleotides align to TRBD1. Germline trimming cut 5 bases from V and 3 bases from J; bases unmatched to any gene: 8. Per germline, CDR1 SGHAT and CDR2 FQDESV (reference sequence). CDR3 length equals 16 residues. DNA of the CDR3: TGTGCCAGCAGCCCAGGACAGGGGGCCAAGTACACTGAAGCTTTCTTT. It yields the protein CASSPGQGAKYTEAFF.

The rearrangement uses TRBV30 and TRBJ2-7, with 9 bases matching TRBD2. The CDR3 loop spans 14 amino acids. Per the germline V gene, CDR1 is GTSNPN and CDR2 is SVGIG (reference sequence). V trimming: 0 bases; J trimming: 4 bases; junction bases outside the gene matches: 4. This chain's CDR3 is CAWSVAGGVYEQYF. In DNA form, the CDR3 reads TGTGCCTGGAGTGTAGCGGGGGGTGTTTACGAGCAGTACTTC.

The V call is TRBV29-1, the J call TRBJ2-5; 11 positions agree with TRBD2. The CDR3 extends over 15 amino acids. Looked up from germline, CDR1 is SQVTM and CDR2 is ANQGSEA. Trimming took 3 bases from V and 5 from J; bases not matched to a gene: 8. The CDR3: CSVEWRRLAGETQYF. The CDR3 nucleotides read TGCAGCGTTGAGTGGCGGAGACTAGCGGGGGAGACCCAGTACTTC.

The chain's CDR3 is CASSPGTRVGTGELFF. The CDR3, as DNA: TGTGCCAGCAGCCCGGGGACCCGCGTTGGCACCGGGGAGCTGTTTTTT. This rearrangement joins TRBV11-2 to TRBJ2-2, with D perhaps assigned TRBD1 or TRBD2 (5 bases each). With 5 bases removed from V and 4 bases from J, the gap between germline ends came to 17 bases. Germline CDR1 is SGHAT and CDR2 is FQNNGV. The CDR3 loop spans 16 amino acids. Based on the CDR3 plus reference TRBV11-2 and TRBJ2-2, the full variable domain is EAGVAQSPRYKIIEKRQSVAFWCNPISGHATLYWYQQILGQGPKLLIQFQNNGVVDDSQLPKDRFSAERLKGVDSTLKIQPAKLEDSAVYLCASSPGTRVGTGELFFGEGSRLTVL.

The chain joins TRBV5-4 to TRBJ1-1, with 7 nucleotides matching TRBD1. Germline V gene sequence: CDR1 SGHNT, CDR2 YYREEE (reference sequence). The V gene end was trimmed by 4 bases and the J gene end by 1 base; junction bases not matched to a gene: 7. CDR3 length: 15 residues. CDR3 sequence: CASSLANRGNTEAFF. CDR3 nucleotides: TGTGCCAGCAGCCTTGCTAACAGGGGGAACACTGAAGCTTTCTTT.

This clone was counted a few times. V usage is TRBV6-5 and J usage is TRBJ2-7; 9 nucleotides line up with TRBD1. Germline CDR1 reads MNHEY; CDR2 reads SVGAGI. Trimming at V came to 5 bases and at J to 2 bases, leaving 1 base not matched to a gene. This CDR3 contains 13 residues. CDR3 in amino acids: CASSRTGAYEQYF. The CDR3 bases are TGTGCCAGCAGTCGGACAGGGGCCTACGAGCAGTACTTC.